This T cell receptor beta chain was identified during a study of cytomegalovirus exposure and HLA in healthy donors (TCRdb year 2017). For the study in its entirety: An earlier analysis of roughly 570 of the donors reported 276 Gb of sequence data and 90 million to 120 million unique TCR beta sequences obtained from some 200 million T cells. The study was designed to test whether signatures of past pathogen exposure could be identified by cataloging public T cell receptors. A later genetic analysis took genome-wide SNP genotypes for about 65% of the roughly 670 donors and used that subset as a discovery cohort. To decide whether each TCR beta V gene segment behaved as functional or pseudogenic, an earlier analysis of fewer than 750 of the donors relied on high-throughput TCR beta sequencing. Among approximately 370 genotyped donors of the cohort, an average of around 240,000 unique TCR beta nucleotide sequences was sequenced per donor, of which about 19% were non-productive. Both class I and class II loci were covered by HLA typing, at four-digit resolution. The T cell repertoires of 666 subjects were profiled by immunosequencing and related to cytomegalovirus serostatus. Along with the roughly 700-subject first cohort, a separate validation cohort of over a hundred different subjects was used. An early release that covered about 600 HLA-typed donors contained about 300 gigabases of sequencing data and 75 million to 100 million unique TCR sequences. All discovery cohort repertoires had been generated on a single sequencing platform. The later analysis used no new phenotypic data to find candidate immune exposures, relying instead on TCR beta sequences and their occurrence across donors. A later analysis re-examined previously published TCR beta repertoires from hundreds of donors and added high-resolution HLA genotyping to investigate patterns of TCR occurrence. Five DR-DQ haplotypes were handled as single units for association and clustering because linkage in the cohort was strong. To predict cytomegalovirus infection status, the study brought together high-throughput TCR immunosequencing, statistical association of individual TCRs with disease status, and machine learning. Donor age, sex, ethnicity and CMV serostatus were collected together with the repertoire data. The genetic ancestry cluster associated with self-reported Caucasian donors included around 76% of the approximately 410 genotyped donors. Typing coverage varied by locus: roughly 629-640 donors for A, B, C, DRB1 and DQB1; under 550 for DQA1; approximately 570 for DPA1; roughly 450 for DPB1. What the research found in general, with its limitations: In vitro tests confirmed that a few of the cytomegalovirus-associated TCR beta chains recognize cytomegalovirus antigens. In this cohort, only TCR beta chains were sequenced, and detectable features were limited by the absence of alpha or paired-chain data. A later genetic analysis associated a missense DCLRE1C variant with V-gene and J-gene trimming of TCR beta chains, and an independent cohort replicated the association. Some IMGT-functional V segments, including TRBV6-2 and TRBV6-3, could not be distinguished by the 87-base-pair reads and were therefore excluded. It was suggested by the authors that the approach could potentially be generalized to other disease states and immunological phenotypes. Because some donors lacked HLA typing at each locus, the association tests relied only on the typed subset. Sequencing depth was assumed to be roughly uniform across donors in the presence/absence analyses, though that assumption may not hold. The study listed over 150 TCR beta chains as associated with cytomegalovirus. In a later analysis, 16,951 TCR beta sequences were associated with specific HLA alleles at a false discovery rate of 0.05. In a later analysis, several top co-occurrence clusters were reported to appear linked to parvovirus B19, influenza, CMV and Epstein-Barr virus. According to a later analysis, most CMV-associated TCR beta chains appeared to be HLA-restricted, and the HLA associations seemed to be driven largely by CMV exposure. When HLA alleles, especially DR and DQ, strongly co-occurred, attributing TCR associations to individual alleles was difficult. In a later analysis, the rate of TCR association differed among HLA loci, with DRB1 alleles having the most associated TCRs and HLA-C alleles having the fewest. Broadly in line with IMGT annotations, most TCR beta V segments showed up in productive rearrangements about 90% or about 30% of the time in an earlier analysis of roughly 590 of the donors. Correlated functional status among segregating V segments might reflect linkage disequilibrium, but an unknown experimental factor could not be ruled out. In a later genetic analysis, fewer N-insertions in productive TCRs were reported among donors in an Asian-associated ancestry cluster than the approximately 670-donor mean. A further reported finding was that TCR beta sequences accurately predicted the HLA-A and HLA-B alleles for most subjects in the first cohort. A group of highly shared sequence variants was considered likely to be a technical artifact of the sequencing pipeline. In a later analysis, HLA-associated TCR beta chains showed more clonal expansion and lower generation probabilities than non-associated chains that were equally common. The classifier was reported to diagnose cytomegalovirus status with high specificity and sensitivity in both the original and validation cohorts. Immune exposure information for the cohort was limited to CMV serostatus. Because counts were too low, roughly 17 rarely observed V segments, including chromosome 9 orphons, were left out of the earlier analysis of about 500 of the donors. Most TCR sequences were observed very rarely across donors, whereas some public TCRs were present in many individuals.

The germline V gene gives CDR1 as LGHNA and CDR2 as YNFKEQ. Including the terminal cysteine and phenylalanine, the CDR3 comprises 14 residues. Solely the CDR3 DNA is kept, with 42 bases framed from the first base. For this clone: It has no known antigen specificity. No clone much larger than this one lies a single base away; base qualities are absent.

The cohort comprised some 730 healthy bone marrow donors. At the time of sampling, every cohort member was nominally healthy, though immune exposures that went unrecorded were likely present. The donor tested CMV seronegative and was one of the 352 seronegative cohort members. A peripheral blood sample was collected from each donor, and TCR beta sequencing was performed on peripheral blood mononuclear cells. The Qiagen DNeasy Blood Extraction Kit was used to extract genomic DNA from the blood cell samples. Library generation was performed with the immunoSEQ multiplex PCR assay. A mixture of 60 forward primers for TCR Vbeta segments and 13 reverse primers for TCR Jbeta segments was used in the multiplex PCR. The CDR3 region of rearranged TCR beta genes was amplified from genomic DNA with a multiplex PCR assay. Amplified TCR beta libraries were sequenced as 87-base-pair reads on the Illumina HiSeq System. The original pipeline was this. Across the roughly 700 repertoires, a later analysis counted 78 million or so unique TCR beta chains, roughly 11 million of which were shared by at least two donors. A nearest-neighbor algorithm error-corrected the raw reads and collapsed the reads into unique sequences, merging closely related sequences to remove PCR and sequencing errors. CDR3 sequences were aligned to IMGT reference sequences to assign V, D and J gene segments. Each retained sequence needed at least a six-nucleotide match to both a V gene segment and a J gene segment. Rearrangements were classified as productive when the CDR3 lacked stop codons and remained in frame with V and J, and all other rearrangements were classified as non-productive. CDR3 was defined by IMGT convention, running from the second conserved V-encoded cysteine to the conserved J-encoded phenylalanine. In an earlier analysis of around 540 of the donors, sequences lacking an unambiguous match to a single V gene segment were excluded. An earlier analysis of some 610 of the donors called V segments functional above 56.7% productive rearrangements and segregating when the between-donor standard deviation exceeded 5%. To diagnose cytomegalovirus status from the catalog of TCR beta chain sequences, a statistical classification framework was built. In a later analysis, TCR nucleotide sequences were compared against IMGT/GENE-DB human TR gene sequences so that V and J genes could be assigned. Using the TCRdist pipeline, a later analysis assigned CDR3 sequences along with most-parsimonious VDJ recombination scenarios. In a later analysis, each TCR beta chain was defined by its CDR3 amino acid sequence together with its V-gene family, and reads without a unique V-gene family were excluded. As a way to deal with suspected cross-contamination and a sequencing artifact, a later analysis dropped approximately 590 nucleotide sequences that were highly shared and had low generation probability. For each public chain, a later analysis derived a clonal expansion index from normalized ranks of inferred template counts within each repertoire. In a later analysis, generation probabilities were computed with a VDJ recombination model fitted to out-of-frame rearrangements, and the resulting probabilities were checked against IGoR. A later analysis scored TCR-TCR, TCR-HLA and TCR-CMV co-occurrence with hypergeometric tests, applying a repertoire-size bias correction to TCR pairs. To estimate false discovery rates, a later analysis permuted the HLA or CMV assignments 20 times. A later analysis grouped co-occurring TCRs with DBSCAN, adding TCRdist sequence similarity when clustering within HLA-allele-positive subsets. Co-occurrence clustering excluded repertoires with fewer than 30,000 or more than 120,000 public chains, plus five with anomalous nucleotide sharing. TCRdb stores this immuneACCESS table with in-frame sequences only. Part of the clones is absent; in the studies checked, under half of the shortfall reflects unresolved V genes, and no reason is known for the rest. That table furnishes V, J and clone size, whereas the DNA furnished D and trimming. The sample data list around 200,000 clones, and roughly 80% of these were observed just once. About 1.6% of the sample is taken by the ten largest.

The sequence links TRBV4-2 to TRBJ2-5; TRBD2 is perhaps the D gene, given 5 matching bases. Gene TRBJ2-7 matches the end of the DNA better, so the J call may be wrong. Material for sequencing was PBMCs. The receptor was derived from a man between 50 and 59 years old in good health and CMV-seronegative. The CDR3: CASSPDWGVYEQYF. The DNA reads TGTGCCAGCAGCCCGGACTGGGGAGTGTACGAGCAGTACTTC.